This record covers a single TCR beta chain. The trim removed 6 bases at V and 2 bases at J, leaving 11 bases unmatched. Germline CDR1 and CDR2: SGHDT and YYEEEE. The CDR3 runs 16 residues. The authors' processing: Reference gene primer amplification gave estimated nucleated cell counts. Profiling relied on immunoSEQ multiplex PCR, and the TCRdb table lists in-frame clones only, not all of them. Clonal size and the V and J genes are those of that table, whereas D and trimming came from the DNA. The sample has a few hundred thousand clones; 89% are singletons. This sample is drawn from a study of blood T cell repertoires in COVID-19. About the study: Sources were T cells, B-cell-depleted T cells, or PBMCs; the material itself was cDNA or gDNA.

This sequence originates from a woman between 40 and 55 years old who had recovered from COVID-19. The V and J genes are TRBV5-6 and TRBJ2-7, with 10 nucleotides matching TRBD1. Specimen: peripheral blood. The CDR3 loop reads CASTEMTGGVPYEQYF. The CDR3, as DNA: TGTGCCAGCACCGAAATGACAGGGGGCGTCCCCTACGAGCAGTACTTC.